This T cell receptor beta chain is from a study of chemoradiotherapy in HPV16-positive cancers. Study-level results: HPV-specific T cells were functionally defined from only a couple of HPV16-positive patients.

Assay: immunoSEQ multiplex PCR; the TCRdb copy retains only in-frame clones and omits some. The sample has fewer than 5,500 clones; 85% to 90% are singletons. Samples were taken several times over chemoradiotherapy. V was pared by 1 base and J by 5 bases, with 14 bases between. Per germline, CDR1 MNHNS and CDR2 SASEGT. The CDR3 extends over 16 amino acids. A word on this clone: Its antigen is unidentified.

This sequence joins TRBV6-1 and TRBJ2-2; D is possibly TRBD2 (6 bases). This TCR came from a human donor with HPV-associated anogenital cancer. The sequenced sample was tumor tissue, obtained from a patient who underwent chemoradiotherapy. The CDR3 sequence is CASSEVAGRKTGELFF. For the CDR3, the DNA is TGTGCCAGCAGTGAAGTGGCAGGGAGGAAGACCGGGGAGCTGTTTTTT.